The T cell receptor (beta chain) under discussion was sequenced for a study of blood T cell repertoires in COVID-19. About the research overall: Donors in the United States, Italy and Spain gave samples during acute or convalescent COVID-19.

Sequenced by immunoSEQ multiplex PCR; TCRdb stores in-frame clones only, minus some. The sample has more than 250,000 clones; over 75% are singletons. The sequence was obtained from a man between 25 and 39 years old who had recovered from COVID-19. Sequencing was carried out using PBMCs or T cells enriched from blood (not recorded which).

The CDR3 DNA reads TGTGCCAGCAGCCCTTCCTCCGGGACAGGGGATAACTATGGCTACACCTTC. Translating gives CASSPSSGTGDNYGYTF. V usage is TRBV5-4 and J usage is TRBJ1-2; 10 bases align to TRBD1. V shed 4 bases and J 1 base; nucleotides not matched to a gene: 10. This CDR3 spans 17 amino acids. CDR1 is SGHNT and CDR2 is YYREEE in the germline V gene (reference sequence).